Sequencing of this T cell receptor beta chain was carried out in a study of shared clonotypes between healthy human individuals. A word on this clone: Its antigen is undetermined.

Whole-study results and caveats: Memory subsets had estimated richness that was generally smaller than that of naive subsets.

V lost 4 bases, J lost 1 base, and 14 bases lay in between. The CDR3 is made up of 15 amino acids. Per germline, CDR1 SGHNT and CDR2 YYREEE (reference sequence). Clones were read by immunoSEQ multiplex PCR, and TCRdb kept only the in-frame ones, dropping some. The sample consists of some 2,000,000 clones, approximately 94% of them appearing once. This chain links TRBV5-4 with TRBJ2-5, with a possible D match to TRBD1 (5 bases). The sample comprised naive CD4+ T cells sorted from blood. Subset in this sample: CD45RA+ positively selected. The TCR was taken from a man aged 18 to 35 in good health. The CDR3 DNA is TGTGCCAGCAGCAAAAAAGAGACAGCCCAAGAGACCCAGTACTTC. Its translation is CASSKKETAQETQYF.